The 14 T cell receptor delta chains presented below share a single source sample, sequenced in a study of gamma-delta T cells after stem cell transplantation. TCRdb reprocessed the RT-PCR reads using CATT. The top ten clones hold roughly 26% of a sample with over a thousand delta-chain clones, 7.5% to 9% of them seen once. The sequencing input was gamma-delta T cells. These receptors came from a human donor. It is not recorded whose cells these are; they may come from a transplant donor.

Remarks on this clone: Given a far larger clone just one base away, this is likely a sequencing read error. Other DNA sequences from this sample encode an identical CDR3 as well. This sequence joins TRDV2 and TRDJ1, with 12 bases that match TRDD3. CDR3 length equals 19 residues. V trimming: 0 bases; J trimming: 0 bases; junction bases outside the gene matches: 10. The germline V gene encodes CDR1 GEAIGNYY and CDR2 EKD. This chain's CDR3 is CACDTVLSGGYEYTDKLIF. CDR3 in DNA: TGTGCCTGTGACACCGTGCTGTCTGGGGGATACGAGTACACCGATAAACTCATCTTT.

Worth noting for this clone: This is likely an artifact of a read error, given a far larger clone one base away. The chain employs TRDV2 and TRDJ3; 9 nucleotides match TRDD3. After removal of 6 bases from V and 0 bases from J, the junction contained 11 bases not matched to a gene. Germline assignment: CDR1 GEAIGNYY and CDR2 EKD. The CDR3 is 19 amino acids. CDR3 in DNA: TGTGCCTGTAACATCTTACTGGGGGACCTCTCCTGGGACACCCGACAGATGTTTTTC. It yields the protein CACNILLGDLSWDTRQMFF.

About this clone itself: A single base separates this from a much larger clone, so it may be a read error. The rearrangement joins TRDV2 to TRDJ1, with D perhaps matching TRDD3 (5 bases). This CDR3 is 17 amino acids long. Germline assignment: CDR1 GEAIGNYY and CDR2 EKD. V shed 3 bases and J shed 4 bases, with 23 bases lying between them. CDR3 amino acids: CACDALMGRRADDKLIF. The CDR3 bases are TGTGCCTGTGACGCCCTGATGGGGAGAAGGGCCGACGATAAACTCATCTTT.

A few counts support this clone. TCRdb pairs this DNA with a much larger clone's protein that differs at residue 8, likely a read error; the protein shown was translated from the DNA. V gene TRDV2 combines with J gene TRDJ1; 7 bases fit TRDD3. CDR3 length: 14 amino acids. Germline assignment: CDR1 GEAIGNYY and CDR2 EKD. J lost 9 bases, V lost 4 bases, and 13 bases had no gene match. Here the CDR3 DNA reads TGTGCCTGTGATCTTACTGGGGCTCGTGGTCAACTCATCTTT. Translating it yields CACDLTGARGQLIF.

This clone counts as medium-sized (0.01 to 0.1%). This chain connects TRDV2 to TRDJ1; D possibly corresponds to TRDD3 (5 bases). Looked up from germline, CDR1 is GEAIGNYY and CDR2 is EKD. The CDR3 runs to 14 residues. V was clipped by 1 base and J by 4 bases, with 12 bases between them. CDR3 region: CACDTITGSDKLIF. Written as DNA, the CDR3 is TGTGCCTGTGACACAATCACGGGGAGCGATAAACTCATCTTT.

By sample fraction, this clone is medium-sized (0.01 to 0.1%). This rearrangement joins TRDV2 to TRDJ1; TRDD3 agrees at 8 bases. Germline V gene sequence: CDR1 GEAIGNYY, CDR2 EKD. There are 17 residues in the CDR3. Germline trimming cut 1 base from V and 2 bases from J; bases unmatched to any gene: 11. The CDR3 bases are TGTGCCTGTGACACGATTGCTACTGGGGGGGCAACCGATAAACTCATCTTT. Its protein product is CACDTIATGGATDKLIF.

This clone is termed large. At the DNA level, this CDR3 is encoded by other sequences in the same sample as well. J is TRDJ1 and V is TRDV2; a possible D gene is TRDD3 (6 bases). The CDR3 extends over 16 amino acids. V was pared by 1 base and J by 0 bases, with 14 bases between. The germline gives CDR1 GEAIGNYY, CDR2 EKD. The CDR3 nucleotides are TGTGCCTGTGACACTCTGGGGTCGCTGTACACCGATAAACTCATCTTT. Its translation is CACDTLGSLYTDKLIF.

This clone is medium-sized (0.01 to 0.1%) by share. The V gene is TRDV2, the J gene TRDJ1; 7 bases align to TRDD3. With V trimmed by 3 bases and J by 4 bases, 16 bases remained unmatched. The V gene's germline CDR1 is GEAIGNYY and CDR2 EKD. This CDR3 has 17 amino acids. This chain's CDR3 is CACDHIRTGDRDDKLIF. The CDR3 nucleotides read TGTGCCTGTGACCACATCAGAACTGGGGATAGGGACGATAAACTCATCTTT.

As for this clone: At one end, the junction sequence differs from germline, possibly due to a read error. V and J are TRDV2 and TRDJ1, with TRDD3 matching over 11 bases. Germline CDR1 GEAIGNYY, CDR2 EKD. The CDR3 is 18 residues long. CDR3 loop: CARDTVSWAGGYSDKLTF. CDR3 nucleotides: TGTGCCCGTGACACCGTTTCCTGGGCTGGGGGATACTCCGATAAACTCACCTTT.

This clone came up a few times. The junction differs from germline at one of its ends, possibly a read error. The sample carries other DNA sequences with the same CDR3. The V and J genes are TRDV2 and TRDJ1; 10 nucleotides align to TRDD3. CDR1 and CDR2 (germline): GEAIGNYY, EKD. The length of the CDR3 is 20 residues. CDR3 sequence (DNA): TGTGCCTGCGACATACTCTTGGGGGATACCCTAAAAAGCCCTACCGATAAACTCATCTTT. Amino acids: CACDILLGDTLKSPTDKLIF.

This clone is categorized as medium-sized. The chain has TRDV2 and TRDJ1; 13 bases fit TRDD3. The CDR3 has 20 amino acids. V was clipped by 0 bases and J by 1 base; unmatched bases: 13. Germline CDR1 is GEAIGNYY and CDR2 is EKD. DNA of the CDR3: TGTGCCTGTGACACCGTAAGTACTGGGGGATACGACTCCTCCACCGATAAACTCATCTTT. Translation gives CACDTVSTGGYDSSTDKLIF.

To note about this clone: A read error may be the cause here, since a much bigger clone is one base away. Other DNA sequences in the same sample also yield this CDR3. The rearrangement uses TRDV2 and TRDJ1; D unresolved. The CDR3 covers 17 residues. Trimming removed 0 bases at V and 7 bases at J, with 23 bases between. Germline CDR1 is GEAIGNYY and CDR2 is EKD. In nucleotides, the CDR3 is TGTGCCTGTGACACCGTGTTGGAGGACTCCTTAAGAGGTAAACTCATCTTT. Residues: CACDTVLEDSLRGKLIF.

Sample share makes this clone medium-sized. This may be a read error, as it is one base from a much larger clone. The CDR3 bases are TGTGCCTGTGACCTAGTACCGGGGGATAATAATGCCCCCTACACCGATAAACTCATCTTT. Translated, it gives CACDLVPGDNNAPYTDKLIF. This chain links TRDV2 with TRDJ1; 8 bases are shared with TRDD3. Germline lookup yields CDR1 GEAIGNYY and CDR2 EKD. This CDR3 spans 20 amino acids. The ends lost 3 bases at V and 0 bases at J; junction bases unmatched: 20.

This clone counts as medium-sized (0.01 to 0.1%). V usage is TRDV2 and J usage is TRDJ1; TRDD3 matches 8 bases. Germline-derived CDR1 and CDR2 are GEAIGNYY and EKD. The CDR3 has 16 amino acids. The ends lost 3 bases at V and 2 bases at J; junction bases unmatched: 10. The CDR3 sequence is CACDPLGGFSTDKLIF. CDR3 nucleotide sequence: TGTGCCTGTGACCCCCTTGGGGGATTCTCAACCGATAAACTCATCTTT.